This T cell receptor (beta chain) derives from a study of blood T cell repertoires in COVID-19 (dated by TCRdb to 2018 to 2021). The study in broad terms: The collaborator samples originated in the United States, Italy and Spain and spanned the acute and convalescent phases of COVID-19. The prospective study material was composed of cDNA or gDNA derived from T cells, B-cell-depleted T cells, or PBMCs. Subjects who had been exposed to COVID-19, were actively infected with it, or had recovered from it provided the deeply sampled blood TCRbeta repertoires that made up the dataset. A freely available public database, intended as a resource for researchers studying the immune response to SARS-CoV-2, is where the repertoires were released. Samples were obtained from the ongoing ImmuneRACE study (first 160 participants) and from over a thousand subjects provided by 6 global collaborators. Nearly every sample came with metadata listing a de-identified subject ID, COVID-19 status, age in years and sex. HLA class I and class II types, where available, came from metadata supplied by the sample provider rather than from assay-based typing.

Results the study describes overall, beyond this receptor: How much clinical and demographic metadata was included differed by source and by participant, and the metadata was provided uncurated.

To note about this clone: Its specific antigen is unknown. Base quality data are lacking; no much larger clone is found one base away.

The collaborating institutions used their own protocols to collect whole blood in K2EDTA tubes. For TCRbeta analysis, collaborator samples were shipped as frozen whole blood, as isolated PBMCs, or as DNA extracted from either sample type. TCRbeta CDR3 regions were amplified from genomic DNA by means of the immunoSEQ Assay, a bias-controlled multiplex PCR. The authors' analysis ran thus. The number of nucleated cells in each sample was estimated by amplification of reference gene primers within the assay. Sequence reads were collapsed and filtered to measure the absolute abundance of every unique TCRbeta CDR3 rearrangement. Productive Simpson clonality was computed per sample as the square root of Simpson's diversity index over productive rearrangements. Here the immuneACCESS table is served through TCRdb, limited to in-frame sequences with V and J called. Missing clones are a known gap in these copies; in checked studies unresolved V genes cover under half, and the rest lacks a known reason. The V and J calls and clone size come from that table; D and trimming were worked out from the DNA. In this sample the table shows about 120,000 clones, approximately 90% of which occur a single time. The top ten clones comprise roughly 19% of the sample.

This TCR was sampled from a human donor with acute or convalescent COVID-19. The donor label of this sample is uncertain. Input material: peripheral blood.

The bases are TGTGCCATCAGTTCCGACACCTCTAGCACAGATACGCAGTATTTT. It translates to CAISSDTSSTDTQYF. The rearrangement combines TRBV10-3 with TRBJ2-3, with the D gene too uncertain to name. The CDR3 holds 15 amino acids from the cysteine to the phenylalanine. Only the CDR3 portion is preserved as DNA: 45 bases, with reading frame beginning at the first base. The junction carries 12 bases between V and J, which are trimmed by 5 bases and 0 bases respectively. The germline V gene yields ENHRY for CDR1 and SYGVKD for CDR2.